Given below is one TCR beta chain in context. V lost 5 bases and J lost 0; bases outside the gene matches: 7. Germline CDR1 reads SGHNT; CDR2 reads YENEEA. The CDR3 is 16 amino acids. This record comes from a study of blood T cell repertoires in COVID-19. The authors' processing: Using reference gene primer amplification, nucleated cell counts were estimated. The assay was immunoSEQ multiplex PCR, and TCRdb's table has in-frame clones only and misses some. That table is the source of V, J and clone size, and D and trimming were worked out from the DNA. The repertoire includes some 140,000 clones, approximately 88% of them detected once, and 5.5% sits in the top ten. Those who participated ranged in age from roughly 18 to 100 years and resided in around 22 US areas. Each participant's cohort was designated according to participant-reported clinical history.

The receptor was derived from a man aged 35 to 55 with acute COVID-19. The material sequenced was PBMCs or T cells enriched from blood (not recorded which). The chain combines TRBV11-3 with TRBJ2-1, with 7 bases that match TRBD1. DNA of the CDR3: TGTGCCAGCAGCCCTTCCGGGACAGACTCCTACAATGAGCAGTTCTTC. Encoded protein: CASSPSGTDSYNEQFF.